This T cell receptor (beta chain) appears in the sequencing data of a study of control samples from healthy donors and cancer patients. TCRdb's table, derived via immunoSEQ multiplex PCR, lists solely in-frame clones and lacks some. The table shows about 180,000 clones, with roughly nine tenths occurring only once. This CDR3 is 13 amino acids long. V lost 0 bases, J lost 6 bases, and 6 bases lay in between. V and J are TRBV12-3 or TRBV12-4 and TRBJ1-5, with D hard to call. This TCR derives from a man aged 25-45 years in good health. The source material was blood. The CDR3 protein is CASSLAVGQPQHF. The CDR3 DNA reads TGTGCCAGCAGTTTAGCGGTGGGTCAGCCCCAGCATTTT.